This paragraph covers one TCR beta chain sequence. By share, this clone ranks as medium-sized (0.01 to 0.1%). Its antigen remains unidentified. No much larger clone exists at a distance of one base, and base qualities are not known. Sample time point, as interpreted from the label and publication: pretreatment peripheral blood. A total of 29 patients with locally advanced or metastatic urothelial carcinoma, treated at Memorial Sloan Kettering on a trial protocol, made up the cohort. Peripheral blood mononuclear cells were collected from each patient pretreatment and during treatment, giving between 1 and 8 total time points per patient. The Qiagen DNeasy Blood extraction kit was used to purify genomic DNA from total PBMCs and tumor samples. Collected pretreatment and during treatment, PBMCs were isolated and stored as previously described. Synthetic TCR analog templates were spiked into each PCR so that absolute template abundance could be estimated from read counts. The immunoSEQ assay used bias-controlled V and J gene primers to amplify TCRbeta CDR3 regions from genomic DNA. Sequencing of rearranged TCRbeta segments was performed at approximately 20X coverage. In the source study's methods: Sequencing errors were corrected by clustering and CDR3s were annotated against IMGT to assign V, D and J genes. Downstream analyses used only productive TCRbeta rearrangements and left out out-of-frame or stop-codon sequences. To compute clonality, Shannon entropy was normalized by the log of the number of unique productive sequences and then subtracted from one. Clones differing between time points or between blood and tumor were identified by Fisher's exact test with Benjamini-Hochberg correction at adjusted p below 0.01. Held by TCRdb, this immuneACCESS table contains in-frame sequences only and omits some clones. Under half of the omission traces to an unresolved V gene where checked; the cause of the rest is unknown. V and J calls and clone size are as listed in that table; D and trimming were resolved from the DNA. This sample holds fewer than 80,000 clones; roughly 79% were observed only once. The ten largest clones capture 3.2% of the sample.

The data stem from a study of PD-L1 blockade in urothelial cancer (dated by TCRdb to the late 2010s). Regarding the study in general: Therapy was started in the mid-2010s for all patients, and atezolizumab 1,200 mg was administered intravenously every 3 weeks. Pretreatment tumor samples and matched peripheral blood, collected serially before and after atezolizumab treatment, underwent TCR sequencing. Somatic, immune and clinical correlates of response to PD-L1 blockade with atezolizumab in urothelial cancer were the focus of an exploratory multi-omic analysis. Durable clinical benefit was defined as a progression-free survival longer than 6 months, and TCR features were additionally tested against progression-free survival and overall survival. Blood samples gave a median of about 150,000 T cells and under 85,000 unique TCRs, with a median clonality of around 0.08. In the same patients, whole exome sequencing and RNA sequencing of pretreatment tumors were performed in addition to TCR sequencing. Blood samples were analyzed at 3 weeks after treatment start (second dose) and at 6 weeks after treatment start. About nine tenths of the roughly 29 patients were identified as males with urothelial cancer of bladder origin, and a prior smoking history was reported by 18 of 29 patients. Durable clinical benefit was achieved by nine patients but not by the remaining 20. Pretreatment blood TCR-seq was available for nearly 30 patients, at least one posttreatment blood collection was obtained for about 24 patients, and tumor TCR-seq was available for about 24 patients. Patients had an ECOG performance status of 0 or 1 and had received between 0 and 3 prior chemotherapy regimens.

Study-wide conclusions, independent of this receptor: Patients with durable benefit showed greater expansion of tumor-associated TCR clones in peripheral blood 3 weeks after starting treatment (n of about 22, p = 0.022). Because of the small sample size (n ≈ 30) and the many exploratory analyses performed, the results are intended to be regarded as hypothesis-generating. A pretreatment peripheral blood TCR clonality below the median was linked to improved progression-free and overall survival.

CDR1 and CDR2, looked up from the germline V gene (reference sequence), are MNHEY and SMNVEV. The junction shows trimming of 0 bases on V and 8 bases on J, plus 16 bases between the germline ends. Taken from cysteine to phenylalanine, the CDR3 has 15 residues. Here the CDR3 DNA is all that survives: 45 bases in frame from base 1. The sample consisted of PBMCs, taken around atezolizumab (anti-PD-L1) treatment. The sequence came from a man aged 65 to 85 with urothelial cancer. This chain is built from TRBV27 and TRBJ1-2; TRBD1 is a weak D gene call, 6 bases matching. CDR3 region: CASSLSTGQGIGYTF. The base sequence is TGTGCCAGCAGTTTATCGACGGGGCAGGGGATAGGCTACACCTTC.